The 7 T cell receptor beta chains presented below share a single source sample, sequenced in a study of blood T cell repertoires in COVID-19. Here immunoSEQ multiplex PCR was the method, and the copy in TCRdb shows in-frame clones only, minus some. The sample yields 200,000 to 250,000 clones, approximately 90% seen once. Sequencing was carried out using peripheral blood. These receptors all stem from a woman aged 40 to 49 with acute or convalescent COVID-19.

The count of this clone is one. A read error may explain this, as a much larger clone is one base away. The rearrangement uses TRBV2 and TRBJ1-1; TRBD1 agrees at 7 bases. The ends lost 5 bases at V and 0 bases at J; junction bases unmatched: 3. The CDR3 runs 14 residues. The germline CDR1 and CDR2 sequences are SNHLY and FYNNEI. CDR3 nucleotides: TGTGCCAGCAGTACGGGACAGCTGAACACTGAAGCTTTCTTT. Translating it yields CASSTGQLNTEAFF.

The V gene is TRBV2, the J gene TRBJ1-2, with TRBD1 matching 7 bases. The CDR3 runs to 13 residues. CDR1 SNHLY and CDR2 FYNNEI come from the germline V gene. V gave up 6 bases and J gave up 3 bases; unmatched junction bases: 4. DNA of the CDR3: TGTGCCAGCAGCGCACAGGGGTACTATGGCTACACCTTC. It translates to CASSAQGYYGYTF.

V is TRBV2 and J is TRBJ1-5; 7 bases match TRBD1. Per the germline V gene, CDR1 is SNHLY and CDR2 is FYNNEI. The V segment lost 7 bases and the J segment 4 bases; nucleotides outside the gene matches: 7. This CDR3 comprises 14 residues. CDR3 DNA sequence: TGTGCCAGCAAGCCGACAGGGCCTAATCAGCCCCAGCATTTT. It encodes CASKPTGPNQPQHF.

This clone was seen a handful of times. The rearrangement uses TRBV5-5 and TRBJ2-3, with 9 positions matching TRBD2. Germline CDR1 SGHKS, CDR2 YYEKEE (reference sequence). The CDR3 is 15 residues long. V dropped 6 bases and J dropped 2; count of bases not matched to a gene: 7. As DNA, the CDR3 is TGTGCCAGCACCGGGACTAGCTCGATCACAGATACGCAGTATTTT. Protein: CASTGTSSITDTQYF.

The chain carries TRBV5-4 and TRBJ2-5, with 8 positions matching TRBD1. This CDR3 is built from 16 residues. The J segment lost 5 bases and the V segment lost 1 base, leaving 10 bases of the junction unmatched. Germline values: CDR1 SGHNT, CDR2 YYREEE (reference sequence). CDR3 coding DNA: TGTGCCAGCAGCTTGTCCCGGCAGGGGGCGTTGGAGACCCAGTACTTC. Protein sequence: CASSLSRQGALETQYF.

The chain carries TRBV7-9 and TRBJ1-5; 12 bases align to TRBD1. With V trimmed by 2 bases and J by 3 bases, 8 bases remained unmatched. Germline loops: CDR1 SEHNR, CDR2 FQNEAQ (reference sequence). This CDR3 region has 18 residues. This chain's CDR3 is CASSLSGTGGYLNQPQHF. In nucleotides, the CDR3 is TGTGCCAGCAGCTTAAGCGGGACAGGGGGCTACCTCAATCAGCCCCAGCATTTT.

This clone was found a few times. The V and J genes are TRBV5-1 and TRBJ1-1; D is unresolved. CDR3 length: 15 amino acids. The V and J ends lost 0 bases and 0 bases respectively, with 9 bases between them. Per the germline V gene, CDR1 is SGHRS and CDR2 is YFSETQ. CDR3 amino acids: CASSLGPEMNTEAFF. The DNA for the CDR3 is TGCGCCAGCAGCTTGGGGCCAGAAATGAACACTGAAGCTTTCTTT.